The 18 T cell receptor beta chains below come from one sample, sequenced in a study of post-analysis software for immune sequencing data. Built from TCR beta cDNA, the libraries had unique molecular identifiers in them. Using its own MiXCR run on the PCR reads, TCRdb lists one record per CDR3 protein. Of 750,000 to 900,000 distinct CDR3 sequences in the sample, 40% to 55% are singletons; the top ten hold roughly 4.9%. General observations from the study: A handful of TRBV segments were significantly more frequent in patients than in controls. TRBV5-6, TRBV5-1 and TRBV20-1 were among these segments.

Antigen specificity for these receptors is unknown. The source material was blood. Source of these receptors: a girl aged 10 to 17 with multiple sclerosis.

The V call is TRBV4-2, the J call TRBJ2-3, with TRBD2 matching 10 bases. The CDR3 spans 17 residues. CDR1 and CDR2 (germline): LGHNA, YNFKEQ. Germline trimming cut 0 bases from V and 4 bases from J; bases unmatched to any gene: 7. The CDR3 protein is CASSQDPASGSSDTQYF. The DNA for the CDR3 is TGTGCCAGCAGCCAAGATCCGGCTAGCGGGAGCTCAGATACGCAGTATTTT.

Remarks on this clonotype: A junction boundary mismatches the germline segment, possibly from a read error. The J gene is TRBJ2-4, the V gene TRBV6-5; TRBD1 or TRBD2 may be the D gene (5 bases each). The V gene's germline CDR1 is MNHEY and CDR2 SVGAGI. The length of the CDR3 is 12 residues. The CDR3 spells CAGSRKRGIQYF. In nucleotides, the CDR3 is TGTGCCGGCAGCCGGAAGAGGGGTATTCAGTACTTC.

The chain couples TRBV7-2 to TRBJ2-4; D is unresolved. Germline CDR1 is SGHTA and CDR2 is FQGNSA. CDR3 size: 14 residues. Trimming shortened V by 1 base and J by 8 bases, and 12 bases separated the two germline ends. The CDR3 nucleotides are TGTGCCAGCAGCTTAGGAGACACCGGAGACATTCAGTACTTC. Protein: CASSLGDTGDIQYF.

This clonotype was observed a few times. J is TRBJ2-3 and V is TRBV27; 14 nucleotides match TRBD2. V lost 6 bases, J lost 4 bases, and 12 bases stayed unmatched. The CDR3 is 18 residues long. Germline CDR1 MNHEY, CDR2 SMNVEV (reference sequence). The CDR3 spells CASSIIGQGLAGADTQYF. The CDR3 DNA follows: TGTGCCAGCAGCATAATCGGCCAGGGACTAGCGGGAGCAGATACGCAGTATTTT.

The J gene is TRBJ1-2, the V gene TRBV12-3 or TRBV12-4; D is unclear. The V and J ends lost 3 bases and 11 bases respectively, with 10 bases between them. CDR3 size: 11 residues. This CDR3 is CASSLGWDYTF. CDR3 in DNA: TGTGCCAGCAGTTTGGGCTGGGATTACACCTTC.

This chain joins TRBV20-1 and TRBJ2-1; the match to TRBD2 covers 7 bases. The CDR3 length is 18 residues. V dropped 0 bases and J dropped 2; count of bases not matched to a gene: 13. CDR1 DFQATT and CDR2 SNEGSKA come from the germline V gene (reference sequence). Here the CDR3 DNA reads TGCAGTGCTAGAGATGTGGGGGGTGTAGCGGGCACCTACAATGAGCAGTTCTTC. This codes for CSARDVGGVAGTYNEQFF.

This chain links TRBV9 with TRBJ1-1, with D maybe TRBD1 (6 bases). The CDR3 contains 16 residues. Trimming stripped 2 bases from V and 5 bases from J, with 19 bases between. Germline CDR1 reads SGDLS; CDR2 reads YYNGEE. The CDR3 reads CASSVSRDGGGTEAFF. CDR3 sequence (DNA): TGTGCCAGCAGCGTGTCCCGGGACGGAGGGGGTACTGAAGCTTTCTTT.

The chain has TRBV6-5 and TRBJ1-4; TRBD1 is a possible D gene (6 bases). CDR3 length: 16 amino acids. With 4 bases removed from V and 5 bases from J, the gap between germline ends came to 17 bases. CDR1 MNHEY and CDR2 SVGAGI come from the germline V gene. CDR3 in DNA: TGTGCCAGCAGTTTCAGGGGCCCACCAGGAAATGAAAAACTGTTTTTT. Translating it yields CASSFRGPPGNEKLFF.

The CDR3 DNA sequence: TGCGCCAGCAGCCAAGTTCCCAGGGATGAGCAGTACTTC. Protein product: CASSQVPRDEQYF. This chain joins TRBV4-3 and TRBJ2-1; tentative D call: TRBD1 (5 bases). With the DNA end fitting TRBJ2-7 better, the J assignment may be wrong. The CDR3 totals 13 residues. Germline-derived CDR1 and CDR2 are LGHNA and YSLEER.

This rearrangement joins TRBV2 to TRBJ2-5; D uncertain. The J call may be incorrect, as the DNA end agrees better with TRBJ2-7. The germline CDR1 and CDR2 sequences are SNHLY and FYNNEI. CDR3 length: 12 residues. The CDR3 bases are TGTGCCAGCAGTGAGAGCGCATACGAGCAGTACTTC. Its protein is CASSESAYEQYF.

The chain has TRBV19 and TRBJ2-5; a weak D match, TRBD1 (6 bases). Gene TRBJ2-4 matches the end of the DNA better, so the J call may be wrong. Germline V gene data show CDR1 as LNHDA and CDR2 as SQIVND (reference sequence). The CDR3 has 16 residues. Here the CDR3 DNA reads TGTGCCAGTAGTACATACAGGGATCTAGCCAAAAACATTCAGTACTTC. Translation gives CASSTYRDLAKNIQYF.

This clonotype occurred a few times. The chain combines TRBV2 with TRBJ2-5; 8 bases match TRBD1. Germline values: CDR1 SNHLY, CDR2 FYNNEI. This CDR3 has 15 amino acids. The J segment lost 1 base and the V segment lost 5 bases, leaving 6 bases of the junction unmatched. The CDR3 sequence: CASSSQGQVQETQYF. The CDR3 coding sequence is TGTGCCAGCAGTTCGCAGGGACAGGTCCAAGAGACCCAGTACTTC.

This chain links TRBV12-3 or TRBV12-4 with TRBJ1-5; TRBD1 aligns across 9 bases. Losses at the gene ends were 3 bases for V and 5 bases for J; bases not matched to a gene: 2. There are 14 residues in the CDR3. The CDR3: CASSFGTGYQPQHF. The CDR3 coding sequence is TGTGCCAGCAGTTTCGGGACAGGGTATCAGCCCCAGCATTTT.

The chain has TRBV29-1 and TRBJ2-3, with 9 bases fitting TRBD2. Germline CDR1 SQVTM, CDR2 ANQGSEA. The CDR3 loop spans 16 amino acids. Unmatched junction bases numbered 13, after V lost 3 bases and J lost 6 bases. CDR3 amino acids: CSVDGIAGGPFDTQYF. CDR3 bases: TGCAGCGTTGACGGAATTGCGGGAGGGCCATTTGATACGCAGTATTTT.

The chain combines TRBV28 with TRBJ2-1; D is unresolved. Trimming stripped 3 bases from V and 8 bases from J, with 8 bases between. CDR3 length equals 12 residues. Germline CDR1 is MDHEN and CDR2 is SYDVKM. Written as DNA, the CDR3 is TGTGCCAGCAGTTTCGGCATCGATGAGCAGTTCTTC. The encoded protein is CASSFGIDEQFF. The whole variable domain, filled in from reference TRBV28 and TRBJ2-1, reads DVKVTQSSRYLVKRTGEKVFLECVQDMDHENMFWYRQDPGLGLRLIYFSYDVKMKEKGDIPEGYSVSREKKERFSLILESASTNQTSMYLCASSFGIDEQFFGPGTRLTVL.

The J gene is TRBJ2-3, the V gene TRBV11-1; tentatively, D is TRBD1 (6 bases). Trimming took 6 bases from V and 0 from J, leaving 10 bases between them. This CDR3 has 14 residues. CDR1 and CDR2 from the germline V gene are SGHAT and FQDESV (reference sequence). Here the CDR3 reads CASSQGSSTDTQYF. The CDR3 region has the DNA TGTGCCAGCAGTCAGGGGTCTAGCACAGATACGCAGTATTTT.

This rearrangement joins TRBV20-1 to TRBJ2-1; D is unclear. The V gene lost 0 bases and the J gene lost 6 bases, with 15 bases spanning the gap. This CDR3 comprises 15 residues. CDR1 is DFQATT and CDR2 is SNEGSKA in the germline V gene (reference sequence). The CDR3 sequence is CSARDGVAVLNEQFF. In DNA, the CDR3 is TGCAGTGCTAGAGATGGGGTGGCGGTACTCAATGAGCAGTTCTTC.

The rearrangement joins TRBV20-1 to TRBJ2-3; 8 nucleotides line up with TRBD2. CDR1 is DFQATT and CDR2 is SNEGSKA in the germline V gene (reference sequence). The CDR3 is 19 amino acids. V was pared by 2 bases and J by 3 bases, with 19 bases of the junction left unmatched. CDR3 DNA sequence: TGCAGTGCTAGAATAAGGCCTTTTAGGCGGACTAGCCCTACAGATACGCAGTATTTT. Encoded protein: CSARIRPFRRTSPTDTQYF.